This T cell receptor beta chain was captured by sequencing in a study of blood T cells in healthy people across ages. This CDR3 contains 16 residues. Germline CDR1 and CDR2: ENHRY and SYGVKD. V was cut by 1 base and J by 4 bases, with 17 bases left in between. A sample-barcoded 5' primer and a J-beta primer mix were used in a second PCR of roughly 6 to 11 cycles. TCRdb fed the 5' RACE reads into MiXCR, producing one record per CDR3 protein. The profile covers some 760,000 distinct CDR3 sequences, with about 25% appearing a single time and approximately 4% taken by the ten largest. Only a few counts were recorded for this clonotype. These same records also appear under a second study, on T cells of mothers and their children.

V is TRBV10-3 and J is TRBJ2-7; no reliable D call. Sequenced material: blood. The origin of this receptor is a boy younger than 18 in good health. CDR3 coding DNA: TGTGCCATCAGTGAGTTAGTTTCGACGGTGGGTTACGAGCAGTACTTC. Translating gives CAISELVSTVGYEQYF.